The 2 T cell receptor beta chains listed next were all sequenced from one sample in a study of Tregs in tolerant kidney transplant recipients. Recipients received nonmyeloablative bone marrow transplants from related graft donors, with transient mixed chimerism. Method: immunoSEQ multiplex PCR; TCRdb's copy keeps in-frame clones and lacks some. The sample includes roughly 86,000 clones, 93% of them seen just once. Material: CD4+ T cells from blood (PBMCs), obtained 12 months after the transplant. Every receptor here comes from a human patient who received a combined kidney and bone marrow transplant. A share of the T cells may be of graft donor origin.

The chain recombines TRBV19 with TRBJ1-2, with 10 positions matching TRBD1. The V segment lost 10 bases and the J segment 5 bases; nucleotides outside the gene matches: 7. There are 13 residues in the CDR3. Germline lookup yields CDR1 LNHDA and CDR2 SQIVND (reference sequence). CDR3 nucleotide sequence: TGTGCCACTATGGACAGGGGGTATTATGGCTACACCTTC. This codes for CATMDRGYYGYTF. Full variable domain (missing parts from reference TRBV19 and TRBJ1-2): DGGITQSPKYLFRKEGQNVTLSCEQNLNHDAMYWYRQDPGQGLRLIYYSQIVNDFQKGDIAEGYSVSREKKESFPLTVTSAQKNPTAFYLCATMDRGYYGYTFGSGTRLTVV.

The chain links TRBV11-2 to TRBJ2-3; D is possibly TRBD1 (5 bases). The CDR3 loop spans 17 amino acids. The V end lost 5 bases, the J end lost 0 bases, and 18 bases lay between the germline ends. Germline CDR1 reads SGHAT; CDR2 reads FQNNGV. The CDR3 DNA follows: TGTGCCAGCAGCCAGCTTAGCCATCCAGGGAGCACAGATACGCAGTATTTT. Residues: CASSQLSHPGSTDTQYF.